This TCR beta chain was documented in a study of Graves' ophthalmopathy and Graves' hyperthyroidism. Overall study context: Investigators collected peripheral blood at initial diagnosis, before any treatment was given. General study points: Ophthalmopathy progression was predicted by the model at about 70% sensitivity and about 79% specificity.

RNA transcripts served as template for amplifying TCR beta CDR3 sequences. Investigators did first-round RT-PCR with HTBI primers, then second-round multiplex PCR. Via MiXCR, TCRdb re-called the multiplex PCR reads, giving one row per CDR3 protein. The data contain about 640,000 distinct CDR3 sequences, roughly two fifths of them singletons. Remarks on this clonotype: Its specificity is unknown.

Germline values: CDR1 MNHNY, CDR2 SVGAGI (reference sequence). With 8 bases removed from V and 2 bases from J, the gap between germline ends came to 15 bases. The CDR3 contains 14 residues. The authors used Ficoll-Paque density gradient centrifugation to separate PBMCs. The input was 7.5 to 10 ml of fresh peripheral blood. This clonotype was sampled from an adult man with Graves' ophthalmopathy. Sequenced: peripheral blood. The chain has TRBV6-6 and TRBJ1-1, with D uncertain. The CDR3: CASRMGEANTEAFF. In DNA, the CDR3 is TGTGCCAGCCGCATGGGCGAAGCAAACACTGAAGCTTTCTTT.